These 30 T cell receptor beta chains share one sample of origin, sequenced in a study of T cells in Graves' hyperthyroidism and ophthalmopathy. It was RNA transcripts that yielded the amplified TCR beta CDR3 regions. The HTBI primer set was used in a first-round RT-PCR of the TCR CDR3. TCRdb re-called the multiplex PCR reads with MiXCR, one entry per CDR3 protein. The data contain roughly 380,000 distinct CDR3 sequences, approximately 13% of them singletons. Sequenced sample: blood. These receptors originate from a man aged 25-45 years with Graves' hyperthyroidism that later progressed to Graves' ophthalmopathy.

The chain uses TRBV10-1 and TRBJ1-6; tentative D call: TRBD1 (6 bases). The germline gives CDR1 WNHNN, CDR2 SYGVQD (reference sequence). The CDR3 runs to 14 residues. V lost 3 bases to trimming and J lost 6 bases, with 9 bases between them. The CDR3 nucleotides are TGCGCCAGCAGTGACGGACAGTCTAATTCACCCCTCCACTTT. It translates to CASSDGQSNSPLHF.

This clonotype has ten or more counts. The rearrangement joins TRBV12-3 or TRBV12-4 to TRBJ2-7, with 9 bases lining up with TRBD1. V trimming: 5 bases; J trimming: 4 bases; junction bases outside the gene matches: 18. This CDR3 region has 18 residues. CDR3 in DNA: TGTGCCAGCAGTCAAGGACAGGGGCAGGGGGGGCGGTCATACGAGCAGTACTTC. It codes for CASSQGQGQGGRSYEQYF.

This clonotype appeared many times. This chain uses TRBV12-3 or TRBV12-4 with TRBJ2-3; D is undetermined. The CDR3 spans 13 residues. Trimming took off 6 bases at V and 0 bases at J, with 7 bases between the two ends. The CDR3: CASREGSTDTQYF. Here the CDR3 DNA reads TGTGCCAGCAGGGAAGGCAGCACAGATACGCAGTATTTT.

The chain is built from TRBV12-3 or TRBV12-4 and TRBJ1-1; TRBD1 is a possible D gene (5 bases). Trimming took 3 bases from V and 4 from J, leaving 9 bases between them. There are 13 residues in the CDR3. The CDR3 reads CASSFAGSTEAFF. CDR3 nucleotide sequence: TGTGCCAGCAGTTTCGCAGGGTCCACTGAAGCTTTCTTT.

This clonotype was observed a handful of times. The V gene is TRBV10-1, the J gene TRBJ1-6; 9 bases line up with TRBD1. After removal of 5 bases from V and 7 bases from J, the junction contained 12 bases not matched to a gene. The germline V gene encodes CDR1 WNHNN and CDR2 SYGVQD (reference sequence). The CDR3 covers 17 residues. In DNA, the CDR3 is TGCGCCAGCAGTCGGGACAGGGTTTTATCGGGGAATTCACCCCTCCACTTT. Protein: CASSRDRVLSGNSPLHF.

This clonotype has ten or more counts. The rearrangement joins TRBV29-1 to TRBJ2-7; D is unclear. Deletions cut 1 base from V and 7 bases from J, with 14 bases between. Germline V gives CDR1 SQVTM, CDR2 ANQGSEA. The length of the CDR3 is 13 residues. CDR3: CSVEVHQTREQYF. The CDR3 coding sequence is TGCAGCGTTGAAGTCCACCAGACTCGGGAGCAGTACTTC.

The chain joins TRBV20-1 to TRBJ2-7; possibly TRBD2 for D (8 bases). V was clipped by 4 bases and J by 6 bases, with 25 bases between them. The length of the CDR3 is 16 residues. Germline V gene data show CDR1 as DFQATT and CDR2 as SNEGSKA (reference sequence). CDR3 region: CSATPKGASGPGEQYF. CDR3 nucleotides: TGCAGTGCTACCCCAAAGGGGGCTAGCGGGCCAGGCGAGCAGTACTTC.

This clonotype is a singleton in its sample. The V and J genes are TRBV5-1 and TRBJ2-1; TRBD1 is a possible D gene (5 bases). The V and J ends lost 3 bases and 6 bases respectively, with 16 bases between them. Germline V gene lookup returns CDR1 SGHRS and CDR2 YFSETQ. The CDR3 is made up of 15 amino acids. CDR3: CASSSQAPGLNEQFF. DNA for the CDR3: TGCGCCAGCAGCTCACAGGCCCCCGGTCTCAATGAGCAGTTCTTC.

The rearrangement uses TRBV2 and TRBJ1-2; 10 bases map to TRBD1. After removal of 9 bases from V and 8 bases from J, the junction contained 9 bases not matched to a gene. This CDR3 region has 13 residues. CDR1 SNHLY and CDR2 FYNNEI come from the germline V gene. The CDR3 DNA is TGTGCCAGATCCGGGACAGGGGAGAGGGGCTACACCTTC. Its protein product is CARSGTGERGYTF.

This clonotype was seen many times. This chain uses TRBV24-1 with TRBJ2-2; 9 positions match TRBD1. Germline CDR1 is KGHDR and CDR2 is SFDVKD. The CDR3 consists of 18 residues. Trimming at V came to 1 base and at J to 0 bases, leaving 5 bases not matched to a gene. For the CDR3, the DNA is TGTGCCACCAGTGATTTCACAACAGGGGGCGCGAACACCGGGGAGCTGTTTTTT. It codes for CATSDFTTGGANTGELFF.

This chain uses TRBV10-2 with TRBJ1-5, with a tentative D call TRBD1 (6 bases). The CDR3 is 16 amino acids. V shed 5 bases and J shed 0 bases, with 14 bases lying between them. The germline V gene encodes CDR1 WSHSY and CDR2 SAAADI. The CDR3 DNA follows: TGCGCCAGCAGTTCGTCACAGGGCTATAGCAATCAGCCCCAGCATTTT. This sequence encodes CASSSSQGYSNQPQHF.

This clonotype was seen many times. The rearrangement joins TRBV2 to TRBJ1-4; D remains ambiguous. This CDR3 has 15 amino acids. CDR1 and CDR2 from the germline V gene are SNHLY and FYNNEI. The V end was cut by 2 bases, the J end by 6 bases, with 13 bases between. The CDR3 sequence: CASSEWQAGDEKLFF. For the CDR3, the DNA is TGTGCCAGCAGTGAATGGCAGGCCGGAGATGAAAAACTGTTTTTT.

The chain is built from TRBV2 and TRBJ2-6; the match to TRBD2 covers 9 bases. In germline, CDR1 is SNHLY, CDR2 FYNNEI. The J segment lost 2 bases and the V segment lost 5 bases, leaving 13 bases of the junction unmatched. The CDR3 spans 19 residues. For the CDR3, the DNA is TGTGCCAGCAGTAGGGGGCGGGGGGGGCACCTGGCTGGGGCCAACGTCCTGACTTTC. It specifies CASSRGRGGHLAGANVLTF.

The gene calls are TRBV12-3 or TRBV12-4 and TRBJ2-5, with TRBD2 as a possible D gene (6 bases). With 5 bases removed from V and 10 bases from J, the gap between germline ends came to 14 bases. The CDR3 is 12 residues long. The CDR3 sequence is CASSLPGRIQYF. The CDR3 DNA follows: TGTGCCAGCAGTCTCCCCGGGAGAATCCAGTACTTC.

The CDR3 nucleotides read TGTGCCATCAGTGGTACCGGGGGTATTTACGAGCAGTACTTC. This sequence encodes CAISGTGGIYEQYF. This chain links TRBV10-3 with TRBJ2-7, with a tentative D call TRBD2 (6 bases). Germline CDR1 and CDR2: ENHRY and SYGVKD. Between the trimmed V and J ends, which lost 4 bases and 4 bases, there was a span of 14 bases. The CDR3 has 14 residues.

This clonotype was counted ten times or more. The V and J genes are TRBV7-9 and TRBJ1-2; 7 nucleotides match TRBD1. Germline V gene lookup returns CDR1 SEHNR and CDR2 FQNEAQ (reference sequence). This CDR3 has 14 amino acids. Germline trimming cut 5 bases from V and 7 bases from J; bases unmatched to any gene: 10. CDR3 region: CASSLGQALGGYTF. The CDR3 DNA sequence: TGTGCCAGCAGCCTTGGACAGGCCTTAGGTGGCTACACCTTC. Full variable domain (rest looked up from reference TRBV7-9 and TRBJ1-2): DTGVSQNPRHKITKRGQNVTFRCDPISEHNRLYWYRQTLGQGPEFLTYFQNEAQLEKSRLLSDRFSAERPKGSFSTLEIQRTEQGDSAMYLCASSLGQALGGYTFGSGTRLTVV.

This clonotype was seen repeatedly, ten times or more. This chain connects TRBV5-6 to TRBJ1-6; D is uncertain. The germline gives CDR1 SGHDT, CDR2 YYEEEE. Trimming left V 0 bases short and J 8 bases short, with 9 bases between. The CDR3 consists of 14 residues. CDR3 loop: CASSLVVTDSPLHF. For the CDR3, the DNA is TGTGCCAGCAGCTTGGTGGTCACGGATTCACCCCTCCACTTT.

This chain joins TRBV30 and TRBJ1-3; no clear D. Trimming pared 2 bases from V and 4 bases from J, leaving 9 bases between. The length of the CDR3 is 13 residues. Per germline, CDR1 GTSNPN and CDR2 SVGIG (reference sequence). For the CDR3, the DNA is TGTGCCTGGAGTAGCTCGGGAGGAAACACCATATATTTT. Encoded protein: CAWSSSGGNTIYF.

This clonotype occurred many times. The CDR3 here is CSVEVSQRRGYTF. DNA for the CDR3: TGCAGCGTTGAAGTAAGTCAACGACGAGGCTACACCTTC. This rearrangement joins TRBV29-1 to TRBJ1-2, with D uncertain. Looked up from germline, CDR1 is SQVTM and CDR2 is ANQGSEA. Trimming pared 1 base from V and 8 bases from J, leaving 14 bases between. The CDR3 extends over 13 amino acids. Full variable domain (remainder filled in from reference TRBV29-1 and TRBJ1-2): SAVISQKPSRDICQRGTSLTIQCQVDSQVTMMFWYRQQPGQSLTLIATANQGSEATYESGFVIDKFPISRPNLTFSTLTVSNMSPEDSSIYLCSVEVSQRRGYTFGSGTRLTVV.

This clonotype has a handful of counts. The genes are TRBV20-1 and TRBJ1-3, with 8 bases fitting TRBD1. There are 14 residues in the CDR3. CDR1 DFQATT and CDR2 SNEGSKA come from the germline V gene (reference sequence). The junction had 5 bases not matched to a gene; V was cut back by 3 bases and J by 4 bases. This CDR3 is CSASGQGLGNTIYF. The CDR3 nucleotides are TGCAGTGCTAGCGGACAGGGCCTGGGAAACACCATATATTTT.

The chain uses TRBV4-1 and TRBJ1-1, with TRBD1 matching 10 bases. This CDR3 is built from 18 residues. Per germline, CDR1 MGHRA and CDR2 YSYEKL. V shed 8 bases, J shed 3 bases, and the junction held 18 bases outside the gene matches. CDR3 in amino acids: CASYWKFDRGRADTEAFF. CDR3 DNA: TGCGCCAGCTATTGGAAGTTCGACAGGGGGCGAGCGGACACTGAAGCTTTCTTT.

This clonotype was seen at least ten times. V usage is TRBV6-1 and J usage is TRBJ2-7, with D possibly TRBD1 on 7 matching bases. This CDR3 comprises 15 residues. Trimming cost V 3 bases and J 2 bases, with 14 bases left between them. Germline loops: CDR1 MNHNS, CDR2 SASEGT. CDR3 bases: TGTGCCAGCAGTGAGGAGGGGGCTTACACCTACGAGCAGTACTTC. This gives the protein CASSEEGAYTYEQYF.

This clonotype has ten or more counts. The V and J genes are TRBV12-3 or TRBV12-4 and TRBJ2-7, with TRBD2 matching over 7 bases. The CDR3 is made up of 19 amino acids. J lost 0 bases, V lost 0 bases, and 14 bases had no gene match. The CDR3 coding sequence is TGTGCCAGCAGTTTAGCTCAGCGGGGAAGAAAGGAATCCTCCTACGAGCAGTACTTC. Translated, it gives CASSLAQRGRKESSYEQYF.

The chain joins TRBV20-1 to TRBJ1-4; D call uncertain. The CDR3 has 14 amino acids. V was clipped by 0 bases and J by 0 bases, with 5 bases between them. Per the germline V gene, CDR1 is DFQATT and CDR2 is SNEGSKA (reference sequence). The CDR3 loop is CSARDGTTNEKLFF. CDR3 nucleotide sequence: TGCAGTGCTAGAGATGGCACAACTAATGAAAAACTGTTTTTT.

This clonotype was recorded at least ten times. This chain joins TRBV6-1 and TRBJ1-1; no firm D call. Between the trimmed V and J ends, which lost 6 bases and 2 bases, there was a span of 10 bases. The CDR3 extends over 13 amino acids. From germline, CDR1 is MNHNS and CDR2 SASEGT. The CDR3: CASRTMSNTEAFF. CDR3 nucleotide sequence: TGTGCCAGCAGGACAATGTCTAACACTGAAGCTTTCTTT.

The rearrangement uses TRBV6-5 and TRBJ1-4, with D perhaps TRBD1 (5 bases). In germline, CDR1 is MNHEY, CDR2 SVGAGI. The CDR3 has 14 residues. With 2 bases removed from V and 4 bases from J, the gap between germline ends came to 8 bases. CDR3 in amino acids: CASSYSRVNEKLFF. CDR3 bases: TGTGCCAGCAGTTACAGCAGGGTTAATGAAAAACTGTTTTTT.

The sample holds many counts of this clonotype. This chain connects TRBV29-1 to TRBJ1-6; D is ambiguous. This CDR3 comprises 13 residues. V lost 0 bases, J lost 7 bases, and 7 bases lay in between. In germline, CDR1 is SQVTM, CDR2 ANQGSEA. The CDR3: CSVEESLNSPLHF. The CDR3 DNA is TGCAGCGTTGAAGAATCACTCAATTCACCCCTCCACTTT. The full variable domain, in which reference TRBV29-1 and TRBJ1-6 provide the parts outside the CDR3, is SAVISQKPSRDICQRGTSLTIQCQVDSQVTMMFWYRQQPGQSLTLIATANQGSEATYESGFVIDKFPISRPNLTFSTLTVSNMSPEDSSIYLCSVEESLNSPLHFGNGTRLTVT.

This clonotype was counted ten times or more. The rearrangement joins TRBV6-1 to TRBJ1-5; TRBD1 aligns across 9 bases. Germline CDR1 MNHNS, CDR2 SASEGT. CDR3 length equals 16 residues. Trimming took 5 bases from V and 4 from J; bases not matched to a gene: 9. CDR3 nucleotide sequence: TGTGCCAGCAGTTCAACCGGACAGGGGCCAAATCAGCCCCAGCATTTT. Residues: CASSSTGQGPNQPQHF.

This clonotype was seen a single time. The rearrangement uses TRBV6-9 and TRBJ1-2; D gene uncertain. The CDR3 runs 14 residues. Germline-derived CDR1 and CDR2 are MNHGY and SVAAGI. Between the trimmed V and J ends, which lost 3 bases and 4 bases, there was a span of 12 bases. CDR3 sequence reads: CASSYYAGGYGYTF. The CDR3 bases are TGTGCCAGCAGTTACTATGCAGGAGGCTATGGCTACACCTTC.

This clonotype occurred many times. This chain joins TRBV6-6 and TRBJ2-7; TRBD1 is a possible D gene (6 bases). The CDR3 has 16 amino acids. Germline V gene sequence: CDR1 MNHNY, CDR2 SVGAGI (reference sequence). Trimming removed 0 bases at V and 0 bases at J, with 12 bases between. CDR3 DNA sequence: TGTGCCAGCAGTTACTCGCCAGGGGCCCTCTCCTACGAGCAGTACTTC. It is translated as CASSYSPGALSYEQYF.